The rows below give T cell receptor beta chains drawn from one sample of a study of PD-1 blockade in mismatch repair-deficient tumors. Sequencing used immunoSEQ multiplex PCR; TCRdb keeps in-frame clones, though not all of them. The sample records about 51,000 clones, 81% being singletons. This material consisted of peripheral blood, taken less than 21 weeks after starting pembrolizumab. Receptor source: an adult with mismatch repair-deficient cancer. Both conserved end residues are part of each CDR3. The order of the fields is V gene, clone size, J gene, D gene, CDR3 DNA, CDR3 protein. A D gene is named only where the DNA matches it firmly. Clone size is given for some rows only: seen once, a few or many times, or a class if the clone is expanded.

v_call: TRBV6-5
clone_size: .
j_call: TRBJ1-5
d_call: TRBD1
cdr3_nt: TGTGCCAGCAGTATGGGACAGGGCAATCAGCCCCAGCATTTT
cdr3_aa: CASSMGQGNQPQHF

v_call: TRBV5-1
clone_size: .
j_call: TRBJ2-7
d_call: .
cdr3_nt: TGCGCCAGCAGCGGCGAGGGAGCACAATCCTACGAGCAGTACTTC
cdr3_aa: CASSGEGAQSYEQYF

v_call: TRBV9
clone_size: .
j_call: TRBJ1-3
d_call: .
cdr3_nt: TGTGCCAGCAGCGACCGGGACAACTCTGGAAACACCATATATTTT
cdr3_aa: CASSDRDNSGNTIYF

v_call: TRBV29-1
clone_size: .
j_call: TRBJ2-1
d_call: TRBD2
cdr3_nt: TGCAGCGTTGGGACCGGGACTAGGTCCTACAATGAGCAGTTCTTC
cdr3_aa: CSVGTGTRSYNEQFF

v_call: TRBV15
clone_size: once
j_call: TRBJ2-7
d_call: .
cdr3_nt: TGTGCCACCAGCAGGGACAGAGAATACGAGCAGTACTTC
cdr3_aa: CATSRDREYEQYF

v_call: TRBV2
clone_size: .
j_call: TRBJ1-2
d_call: .
cdr3_nt: TGTGCCAGCAGTGACAGTCGGAAGGATGGCTACACCTTC
cdr3_aa: CASSDSRKDGYTF

v_call: TRBV10-3
clone_size: .
j_call: TRBJ1-3
d_call: TRBD1
cdr3_nt: TGTGCCATCAGTGCCGGGACAGACTCTGGAAACACCATATATTTT
cdr3_aa: CAISAGTDSGNTIYF

v_call: TRBV27
clone_size: .
j_call: TRBJ2-7
d_call: .
cdr3_nt: TGTGCCAGCAGTTTCACAGGGGGGGCAAAGTACTTC
cdr3_aa: CASSFTGGAKYF

v_call: TRBV15
clone_size: .
j_call: TRBJ2-7
d_call: .
cdr3_nt: TGTGCCACCAGCAGAGATTTTCGGGATCCGGGCTACGAGCAGTACTTC
cdr3_aa: CATSRDFRDPGYEQYF

v_call: TRBV5-6
clone_size: .
j_call: TRBJ2-7
d_call: .
cdr3_nt: TGTGCCAGCAGGATGTTACAGGGTTACGAGCAGTACTTC
cdr3_aa: CASRMLQGYEQYF

v_call: TRBV7-2
clone_size: .
j_call: TRBJ2-1
d_call: .
cdr3_nt: TGTGCCAGCAGCCCTAGCGCACACTACAATGAGCAGTTCTTC
cdr3_aa: CASSPSAHYNEQFF

v_call: TRBV4-2
clone_size: .
j_call: TRBJ1-1
d_call: .
cdr3_nt: TGTGCCAGCAGCCAAGAGGCGTCATCGGGTACTGAAGCTTTCTTT
cdr3_aa: CASSQEASSGTEAFF

v_call: TRBV9
clone_size: .
j_call: TRBJ2-3
d_call: .
cdr3_nt: TGTGCCAGCAGCGTACACAGGAGCGGAGGGGACTCAGATACGCAGTATTTT
cdr3_aa: CASSVHRSGGDSDTQYF

v_call: TRBV6-5
clone_size: .
j_call: TRBJ2-7
d_call: .
cdr3_nt: TGTGCCTCTGGGGCGAGGGGGGCCGAGCAGTACTTC
cdr3_aa: CASGARGAEQYF

v_call: TRBV2
clone_size: .
j_call: TRBJ2-7
d_call: .
cdr3_nt: TGTGCCAGCAGTGAAGCGCTTCATCAGTCTCTCGAGCAGTACTTC
cdr3_aa: CASSEALHQSLEQYF

v_call: TRBV12-5
clone_size: few
j_call: TRBJ1-5
d_call: .
cdr3_nt: TGTGCTAGTGGCCGATATGGGTTTCAGCCCCAGCATTTT
cdr3_aa: CASGRYGFQPQHF

v_call: TRBV5-1
clone_size: .
j_call: TRBJ2-5
d_call: .
cdr3_nt: TGCGCCAGCAGCTTGGAGAGGCAGAGCGGGTCTTATTCCAGTCAGACCCAGTACTTC
cdr3_aa: CASSLERQSGSYSSQTQYF

v_call: TRBV5-1
clone_size: .
j_call: TRBJ2-1
d_call: TRBD1
cdr3_nt: TGCGCCAGCAGCCGCACGTCCGGGACAGGGGACAATGAGCAGTTCTTC
cdr3_aa: CASSRTSGTGDNEQFF

v_call: TRBV19
clone_size: .
j_call: TRBJ1-5
d_call: .
cdr3_nt: TGTGCCAGTAGCCTCTTCCGCCCCTCTCGGGTAAAGGACGCTCAGCCCCAGCATTTT
cdr3_aa: CASSLFRPSRVKDAQPQHF

v_call: TRBV11-2
clone_size: .
j_call: TRBJ2-2
d_call: TRBD1
cdr3_nt: TGTGCCAGCAGCCCTGGGACAGGAGGAGGAGGGGGGGAGCTGTTTTTT
cdr3_aa: CASSPGTGGGGGELFF

v_call: TRBV27
clone_size: .
j_call: TRBJ2-7
d_call: TRBD2
cdr3_nt: TGTGCCAGCAGTTCCTCTAGGACTAGCGGGGGGTACTACGAGCAGTACTTC
cdr3_aa: CASSSSRTSGGYYEQYF

v_call: TRBV28
clone_size: .
j_call: TRBJ1-1
d_call: TRBD1
cdr3_nt: TGTGCCAGCAATTTTAGGGGGCTGGTTGAAGCTTTCTTT
cdr3_aa: CASNFRGLVEAFF